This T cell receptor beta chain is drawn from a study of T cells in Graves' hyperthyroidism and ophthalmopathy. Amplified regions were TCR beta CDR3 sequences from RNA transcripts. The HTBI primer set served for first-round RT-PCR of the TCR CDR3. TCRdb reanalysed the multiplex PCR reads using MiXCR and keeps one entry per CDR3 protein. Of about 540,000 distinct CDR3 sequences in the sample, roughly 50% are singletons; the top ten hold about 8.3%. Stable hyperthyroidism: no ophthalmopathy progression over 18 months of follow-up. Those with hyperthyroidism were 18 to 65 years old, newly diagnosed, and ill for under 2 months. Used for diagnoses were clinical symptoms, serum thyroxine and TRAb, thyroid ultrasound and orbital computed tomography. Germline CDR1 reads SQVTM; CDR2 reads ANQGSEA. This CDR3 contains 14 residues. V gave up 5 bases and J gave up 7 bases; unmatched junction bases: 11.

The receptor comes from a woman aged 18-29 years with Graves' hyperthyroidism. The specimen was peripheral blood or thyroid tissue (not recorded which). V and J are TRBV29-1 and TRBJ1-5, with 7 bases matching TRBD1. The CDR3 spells CSVPMIQGGQPQHF. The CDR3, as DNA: TGCAGCGTTCCGATGATCCAGGGGGGGCAGCCCCAGCATTTT.